These 10 T cell receptor beta chains came from one sample sequenced in a study of T cell repertoires in cytomegalovirus infection (dated by TCRdb to about 2019). Per the publication, the treatment or condition label means: in vitro stimulation with specific CMV peptide epitopes to enrich CMV-specific T cells. The sequencer listed for this sample is Illumina HiSeq 1500. The public reads were run again by TCRdb, first through fastp at Q25 and then through MiXCR, and only productive beta chains were kept. Identical CDR3 proteins give one entry, which carries the most common genes and DNA. The sample profile shows about 71,000 distinct CDR3 sequences; more than 20% of them were found once. In total, the top ten clones hold roughly two thirds of the sample. The antigens for these receptors are not known. The material was CD8+ T cells from cultured PBMCs, obtained from culture after CMV antigen stimulation. These receptors originate from a human donor in good health (CMV status not recorded). Some clones in this sample may be carry-over from other donors' samples.

The chain combines TRBV5-4 with TRBJ2-5, with D possibly being TRBD2 (7 bases). Trimming took 7 bases from V and 4 from J, leaving 17 bases between them. The CDR3 is 14 residues long. The germline V gene has CDR1 SGHNT and CDR2 YYREEE (reference sequence). The CDR3 spells CASSGAGVGETQYF. DNA for the CDR3: TGTGCCAGCTCGGGGGCGGGGGTAGGAGAGACCCAGTACTTC.

The chain is built from TRBV4-3 and TRBJ1-3, with a tentative D call TRBD1 (5 bases). Per the germline V gene, CDR1 is LGHNA and CDR2 is YSLEER. V gave up 5 bases and J gave up 5 bases, with 19 bases separating them. This CDR3 comprises 16 residues. The CDR3 spells CASSNQGVGSRNTIYF. CDR3 coding DNA: TGCGCCAGCAGCAACCAGGGCGTAGGGTCCAGAAACACCATATATTTT.

The chain couples TRBV4-3 to TRBJ2-2; D might be TRBD1 or TRBD2, each matching 6 bases. This CDR3 spans 14 amino acids. The germline gives CDR1 LGHNA, CDR2 YSLEER. The ends were cut back, 4 bases at V and 7 bases at J, with 13 bases in the middle. CDR3 nucleotides: TGCGCCAGCAGCCGGGGGGCTGGCGGCGGGGAGCTGTTTTTT. This codes for CASSRGAGGGELFF.

This clonotype was seen at least ten times. The chain employs TRBV7-3 and TRBJ2-1, with 7 bases that match TRBD1. This CDR3 has 15 residues. The J segment lost 0 bases and the V segment lost 5 bases, leaving 4 bases of the junction unmatched. CDR1 is SGHTA, CDR2 FQGTGA, per germline. CDR3 region: CASSQGDSSYNEQFF. CDR3 sequence (DNA): TGTGCCAGCAGCCAAGGGGACAGCTCCTACAATGAGCAGTTCTTC. The full variable domain, in which reference TRBV7-3 and TRBJ2-1 provide the parts outside the CDR3, is GAGVSQTPSNKVTEKGKYVELRCDPISGHTALYWYRQSLGQGPEFLIYFQGTGAADDSGLPNDRFFAVRPEGSVSTLKIQRTERGDSAVYLCASSQGDSSYNEQFFGPGTRLTVL.

This clonotype occurred a few times. The gene calls are TRBV6-5 and TRBJ2-3; the D call may be TRBD1 or TRBD2 (5 bases each). V lost 6 bases and J 0 bases, leaving 16 bases between the germline ends. The CDR3 is made up of 16 amino acids. In germline, CDR1 is MNHEY, CDR2 SVGAGI. CDR3 loop: CASSPGTVSSTDTQYF. The CDR3 coding sequence is TGTGCCAGCAGCCCCGGGACGGTGTCTAGCACAGATACGCAGTATTTT.

The gene calls are TRBV11-2 and TRBJ2-7, with TRBD1 matching over 7 bases. Germline-derived CDR1 and CDR2 are SGHAT and FQNNGV. CDR3 size: 15 residues. The junction had 9 bases not matched to a gene; V was cut back by 5 bases and J by 2 bases. The CDR3 nucleotides are TGTGCCAGCAGCCTGACCGGGACAGAGACCTACGAGCAGTACTTC. This encodes CASSLTGTETYEQYF.

The gene calls are TRBV7-9 and TRBJ2-7, with 9 bases aligning to TRBD1. The J segment lost 2 bases and the V segment lost 5 bases, leaving 4 bases of the junction unmatched. This CDR3 has 14 residues. The germline V gene encodes CDR1 SEHNR and CDR2 FQNEAQ (reference sequence). CDR3 DNA sequence: TGTGCCAGCAGCGCCCGACAGGGGGCCTACGAGCAGTACTTC. It is translated as CASSARQGAYEQYF.

This clonotype showed up just a few times. This chain links TRBV7-9 with TRBJ1-6; TRBD1 might be the D (5 bases). Trimming removed 4 bases at V and 7 bases at J, with 11 bases between. The CDR3 is 14 amino acids. Germline CDR1 reads SEHNR; CDR2 reads FQNEAQ (reference sequence). The CDR3 region has the DNA TGTGCCAGCAGCTCAAGGGGAGGAAATTCACCCCTCCACTTT. Its protein is CASSSRGGNSPLHF.

This clonotype showed up just a few times. The genes are TRBV6-6 and TRBJ1-1, with 8 bases fitting TRBD1. Germline V lookup: CDR1 MNHNY, CDR2 SVGAGI (reference sequence). The CDR3 is 20 residues long. Losses at the gene ends were 8 bases for V and 5 bases for J; bases not matched to a gene: 28. CDR3 nucleotide sequence: TGTGCCAGCCTAATCTCTCCTAGTTTTCGGACAGGGAGGAGGTGGACTGAAGCTTTCTTT. Translated, it gives CASLISPSFRTGRRWTEAFF.

The rearrangement uses TRBV15 and TRBJ1-2; D unclear. CDR3 length: 14 residues. Germline V lookup: CDR1 LNHNV, CDR2 YYDKDF (reference sequence). V lost 8 bases and J lost 1, with 14 bases in between. The CDR3 coding sequence is TGTGCCACCCGGAAGGGAGCCGGTAACTATGGCTACACCTTC. It codes for CATRKGAGNYGYTF.